The 32 T cell receptor beta chains below come from one sample, sequenced in a study of regulatory T cells in long-lasting Graves disease. The sample's time point: persistent/refractory GD, antithyroid drugs over 5 years with positive TRAb. RNA from PBMCs was the source of the TCR library. Assembly of TCR beta libraries relied on iRepertoire HTBI primers together with Arm-PCR of CDR3 regions. From the multiplex PCR reads, TCRdb called clonotypes with MiXCR, one entry per CDR3 protein. The profile covers approximately 400,000 distinct CDR3 sequences, with 23% appearing a single time and approximately 26% taken by the ten largest. The material was peripheral blood mononuclear cells (PBMCs), obtained when the disease was refractory, from a patient treated with antithyroid drugs. The origin of the receptors is a female donor with Graves disease.

This clonotype was seen at least ten times. V usage is TRBV29-1 and J usage is TRBJ1-1; TRBD1 is a possible D gene (5 bases). Trimming removed 4 bases at V and 1 base at J, with 16 bases between. The CDR3 loop spans 15 amino acids. Per the germline V gene, CDR1 is SQVTM and CDR2 is ANQGSEA. The CDR3 region is CSVVGGRGPNTEAFF. The CDR3 coding sequence is TGCAGCGTTGTCGGGGGAAGGGGACCGAACACTGAAGCTTTCTTT.

Ten or more counts support this clonotype. The chain carries TRBV19 and TRBJ1-2, with D tentatively TRBD1 (5 bases). Deletions cut 3 bases from V and 8 bases from J, with 22 bases between. Germline V CDR1 and CDR2: LNHDA, SQIVND (reference sequence). The CDR3 is 16 residues long. The chain's CDR3 is CASSILPASPEGGYTF. Written as DNA, the CDR3 is TGTGCCAGTAGTATTCTCCCGGCCAGTCCGGAGGGGGGCTACACCTTC.

This clonotype came up many times. The chain uses TRBV30 and TRBJ2-1; D unclear. The germline CDR1 and CDR2 sequences are GTSNPN and SVGIG (reference sequence). Trimming removed 0 bases from V and 4 bases from J, with 4 bases in between. This CDR3 contains 12 residues. The CDR3 DNA is TGTGCCTGGAGTGTATCTTACAATGAGCAGTTCTTC. This translates into CAWSVSYNEQFF.

This clonotype was detected a few times. This clone may be a read error of a much larger clone one base away. This chain links TRBV2 with TRBJ2-6; D is unclear. Germline CDR1 SNHLY, CDR2 FYNNEI. This CDR3 region has 15 residues. This CDR3 is CASMAGLLRANVLAF. CDR3 nucleotides: TGTGCCAGCATGGCAGGCCTATTGAGAGCCAACGTCCTGGCTTTC.

The rearrangement joins TRBV5-8 to TRBJ1-5; TRBD1 is a possible D gene (6 bases). V gave up 4 bases and J gave up 1 base, with 9 bases separating them. Germline V gene data show CDR1 as SGHTS and CDR2 as YDEGEE. CDR3 length: 14 residues. CDR3 loop: CASSADRSNQPQHF. The CDR3 coding sequence is TGTGCCAGCAGCGCAGACAGGAGCAATCAGCCCCAGCATTTT.

This clonotype was counted many times. The rearrangement links TRBV7-9 to TRBJ2-5; D is possibly TRBD1 (5 bases). Trimming took 5 bases from V and 1 from J, leaving 14 bases between them. Germline CDR1 reads SEHNR; CDR2 reads FQNEAQ (reference sequence). The CDR3 consists of 15 residues. The CDR3 protein is CASSARGQPQETQYF. In DNA, the CDR3 is TGTGCCAGCAGCGCTCGTGGACAACCCCAAGAGACCCAGTACTTC.

At least ten counts were recorded for this clonotype. This chain uses TRBV2 with TRBJ1-1; no firm D call. CDR3 length: 14 residues. V lost 4 bases to trimming and J lost 3 bases, with 12 bases between them. Germline CDR1 reads SNHLY; CDR2 reads FYNNEI. The CDR3 spells CASSVGPPHTEAFF. The CDR3, as DNA: TGTGCCAGCAGTGTTGGGCCCCCGCACACTGAAGCTTTCTTT.

The CDR3 is CAWSVGQGSDEQYF. CDR3 bases: TGTGCCTGGAGTGTAGGGCAGGGAAGCGACGAGCAGTACTTC. V gene TRBV30 combines with J gene TRBJ2-7; D might be TRBD1 (5 bases). From germline, CDR1 is GTSNPN and CDR2 SVGIG (reference sequence). V dropped 0 bases and J dropped 5 bases, with 14 bases sitting between them. The CDR3 has 14 residues.

This clonotype was seen a handful of times. V gene TRBV6-1 combines with J gene TRBJ1-2; 10 bases map to TRBD1. The CDR3 is 17 residues long. The V segment lost 4 bases and the J segment 2 bases; nucleotides outside the gene matches: 10. From germline, CDR1 is MNHNS and CDR2 SASEGT. CDR3 sequence: CASSVPGQGYQNYGYTF. CDR3 sequence (DNA): TGTGCCAGCAGTGTACCGGGACAGGGGTATCAAAACTATGGCTACACCTTC.

This clonotype was observed many times. The chain joins TRBV3-1 to TRBJ1-1, with D uncertain. CDR3 length equals 15 residues. V was shortened by 1 base and J by 1 base, with 10 bases between the two germline ends. Germline CDR1 and CDR2: LGHDT and YNNKEL (reference sequence). The CDR3 is CASSQVGRPNTEAFF. The CDR3 DNA reads TGTGCCAGCAGCCAAGTTGGACGCCCGAACACTGAAGCTTTCTTT.

This clonotype occurred a few times. The V and J genes are TRBV6-1 and TRBJ2-6, with D perhaps matching TRBD1 (5 bases). CDR3 length: 15 residues. CDR1 is MNHNS, CDR2 SASEGT, per germline. Trimming took off 6 bases at V and 0 bases at J, with 9 bases between the two ends. CDR3 amino acids: CASRRQLSGANVLTF. CDR3 nucleotides: TGTGCCAGCAGAAGACAGCTCTCTGGGGCCAACGTCCTGACTTTC.

This chain joins TRBV5-4 and TRBJ1-2; D is possibly TRBD1 (5 bases). CDR1 and CDR2 (germline): SGHNT, YYREEE (reference sequence). CDR3 size: 13 residues. Trimming shortened V by 1 base and J by 8 bases, and 12 bases separated the two germline ends. CDR3 coding DNA: TGTGCCAGCAGCTTGCTGGGGGGAAGGGGCTACACCTTC. Translated, it gives CASSLLGGRGYTF.

This clonotype was detected only a few times. The CDR3 region is CASSFGLGPGEVNIQYF. The DNA for the CDR3 is TGTGCCAGCAGCTTCGGGTTAGGTCCCGGGGAGGTCAACATTCAGTACTTC. The chain uses TRBV11-2 and TRBJ2-4, with D possibly being TRBD2 (6 bases). The V end lost 3 bases, the J end lost 7 bases, and 22 bases lay between the germline ends. CDR1 SGHAT and CDR2 FQNNGV come from the germline V gene. The length of the CDR3 is 17 residues.

This clonotype was observed a handful of times. The rearrangement joins TRBV30 to TRBJ2-2; TRBD2 matches 14 bases. The germline gives CDR1 GTSNPN, CDR2 SVGIG (reference sequence). This CDR3 comprises 16 residues. The trim removed 6 bases at V and 5 bases at J, leaving 8 bases unmatched. The CDR3 nucleotides read TGTGCCTGCCTGGGACTAGCGGGAGAAATTACCGGGGAGCTGTTTTTT. Residues: CACLGLAGEITGELFF.

This clonotype was recorded many times. The J gene is TRBJ2-7, the V gene TRBV18; D gene uncertain. The V gene's germline CDR1 is KGHSH and CDR2 LQKENI. Trimming cost V 2 bases and J 5 bases, with 13 bases left between them. This CDR3 contains 14 residues. The CDR3 coding sequence is TGTGCCAGCTCACCAGGGCTGTCGGGCAACGAGCAGTACTTC. This codes for CASSPGLSGNEQYF.

The chain joins TRBV7-9 to TRBJ2-2; D unresolved. The CDR3 extends over 14 amino acids. Deletions cut 8 bases from V and 0 bases from J, with 10 bases between. Germline assignment: CDR1 SEHNR and CDR2 FQNEAQ (reference sequence). The CDR3 protein is CASLSWPNTGELFF. The CDR3, as DNA: TGTGCCAGCCTCTCTTGGCCGAACACCGGGGAGCTGTTTTTT.

The gene calls are TRBV6-5 and TRBJ2-7, with D unresolved. V gave up 0 bases and J gave up 6 bases, with 6 bases separating them. Germline assignment: CDR1 MNHEY and CDR2 SVGAGI. The CDR3 is 12 residues long. CDR3 sequence (DNA): TGTGCCAGCAGTTACTCGATGGTCGAGCAGTACTTC. As protein: CASSYSMVEQYF.

The table lists this clonotype with a few counts. The V and J genes are TRBV29-1 and TRBJ2-7; 9 positions agree with TRBD2. The V gene's germline CDR1 is SQVTM and CDR2 ANQGSEA. The CDR3 length is 14 residues. Germline trimming cut 6 bases from V and 4 bases from J; bases unmatched to any gene: 10. The CDR3 sequence: CSVLKWTSEYEQYF. CDR3 bases: TGCAGCGTCCTGAAGTGGACTAGCGAATACGAGCAGTACTTC.

The V gene is TRBV10-3, the J gene TRBJ1-1; D not certain. V lost 5 bases to trimming and J lost 2 bases, with 9 bases between them. The CDR3 covers 13 residues. Germline-derived CDR1 and CDR2 are ENHRY and SYGVKD. The DNA for the CDR3 is TGTGCCATCAGTCCTCAGGAAAACACTGAAGCTTTCTTT. Amino acids: CAISPQENTEAFF.

The chain combines TRBV19 with TRBJ1-5; tentatively, D is TRBD1 (6 bases). Trimming took off 3 bases at V and 6 bases at J, with 21 bases between the two ends. The CDR3 is 17 amino acids. Germline CDR1 and CDR2: LNHDA and SQIVND (reference sequence). CDR3 nucleotides: TGTGCCAGTAGTATTGGTAGCAGGGGAGGGGATATTCAGCCCCAGCATTTT. It yields the protein CASSIGSRGGDIQPQHF.

The chain carries TRBV30 and TRBJ2-7; TRBD2 aligns across 7 bases. The ends lost 0 bases at V and 5 bases at J; junction bases unmatched: 10. In germline, CDR1 is GTSNPN, CDR2 SVGIG (reference sequence). The CDR3 spans 15 residues. The CDR3 reads CAWSVPGLDVNEQYF. The CDR3 DNA is TGTGCCTGGAGTGTACCTGGACTAGACGTGAACGAGCAGTACTTC.

In this sample, this clonotype turned up many times. This chain links TRBV20-1 with TRBJ1-2; D is uncertain. The CDR3 sequence is 14 residues long. CDR1 and CDR2 from the germline V gene are DFQATT and SNEGSKA (reference sequence). V lost 0 bases and J lost 4, with 12 bases in between. CDR3 region: CSARDITSGYGYTF. CDR3 nucleotide sequence: TGCAGTGCTAGAGACATTACTAGTGGCTATGGCTACACCTTC.

The chain couples TRBV4-3 to TRBJ2-5, with 10 positions matching TRBD2. Germline CDR1 is LGHNA and CDR2 is YSLEER. After removal of 0 bases from V and 4 bases from J, the junction contained 5 bases not matched to a gene. This CDR3 has 16 amino acids. In DNA, the CDR3 is TGCGCCAGCAGCCAAGATGGCACTAGCGGGACAGAGACCCAGTACTTC. This gives the protein CASSQDGTSGTETQYF.

In its sample, this clonotype was seen many times. V gene TRBV2 combines with J gene TRBJ2-5; 7 bases line up with TRBD1. Per germline, CDR1 SNHLY and CDR2 FYNNEI. The V segment lost 6 bases and the J segment 0 bases; nucleotides outside the gene matches: 4. The CDR3 sequence is 14 residues long. In nucleotides, the CDR3 is TGTGCCAGCAGCGAGGGACAGTACCAAGAGACCCAGTACTTC. Amino acid sequence: CASSEGQYQETQYF.

This clonotype was seen only a few times. The V and J genes are TRBV27 and TRBJ1-2; D is perhaps TRBD1 (5 bases). Germline assignment: CDR1 MNHEY and CDR2 SMNVEV (reference sequence). The CDR3 consists of 15 residues. The ends were cut back, 4 bases at V and 1 base at J, with 13 bases in the middle. DNA for the CDR3: TGTGCCAGCAGTTCGCTATGGGGGGTTAACTATGGCTACACCTTC. Amino acid sequence: CASSSLWGVNYGYTF.

The count of this clonotype is one. The chain recombines TRBV7-9 with TRBJ1-1; possibly TRBD1 for D (5 bases). Germline lookup yields CDR1 SEHNR and CDR2 FQNEAQ (reference sequence). The CDR3 covers 12 residues. Trimming pared 6 bases from V and 7 bases from J, leaving 12 bases between. The CDR3 sequence is CASSPSGIEAFF. The CDR3 DNA sequence: TGTGCCAGCAGTCCCTCAGGGATTGAAGCTTTCTTT.

The chain uses TRBV19 and TRBJ1-5; the D is unclear. CDR1 is LNHDA and CDR2 is SQIVND in the germline V gene (reference sequence). The CDR3 has 14 amino acids. V dropped 5 bases and J dropped 0 bases, with 8 bases sitting between them. The CDR3 nucleotides are TGTGCCAGTAGTGTCCAGTATAGCAATCAGCCCCAGCATTTT. Translating it yields CASSVQYSNQPQHF.

At least ten counts were recorded for this clonotype. The V and J genes are TRBV20-1 and TRBJ2-2, with D hard to call. V was trimmed by 2 bases and J by 8 bases, leaving 15 bases between them. Germline V CDR1 and CDR2: DFQATT, SNEGSKA (reference sequence). This CDR3 spans 14 amino acids. CDR3 region: CSARLVSPNGELFF. CDR3 coding DNA: TGCAGTGCTAGATTGGTCTCCCCGAATGGGGAGCTGTTTTTT.

At least ten counts were recorded for this clonotype. The chain couples TRBV5-8 to TRBJ1-4; D may be TRBD1 (5 bases). V was cut by 2 bases and J by 2 bases, with 16 bases left in between. Germline CDR1 reads SGHTS; CDR2 reads YDEGEE. The CDR3 spans 17 residues. CDR3 in amino acids: CASSFSPRDRTNEKLFF. CDR3 coding DNA: TGTGCCAGCAGCTTTAGCCCCAGGGATCGGACTAATGAAAAACTGTTTTTT.

This clonotype was picked up many times. The chain uses TRBV28 and TRBJ1-1; no clear D. The length of the CDR3 is 11 residues. Germline V gene data show CDR1 as MDHEN and CDR2 as SYDVKM. Trimming took off 3 bases at V and 8 bases at J, with 7 bases between the two ends. CDR3 sequence reads: CASSFLSEAFF. DNA of the CDR3: TGTGCCAGCAGTTTCCTCTCAGAAGCTTTCTTT.

This clonotype was counted only a few times. The rearrangement joins TRBV29-1 to TRBJ1-5; D is uncertain. The CDR3 runs to 12 residues. Trimming pared 7 bases from V and 5 bases from J, leaving 12 bases between. From germline, CDR1 is SQVTM and CDR2 ANQGSEA. The DNA of the CDR3 is TGCAGCGCCCGGACTGACCATCAGCCCCAGCATTTT. Its translation: CSARTDHQPQHF.

The J gene is TRBJ2-2, the V gene TRBV5-1, with D possibly being TRBD1 (6 bases). Looked up from germline, CDR1 is SGHRS and CDR2 is YFSETQ. The CDR3 consists of 16 residues. Trimming took 0 bases from V and 4 from J, leaving 13 bases between them. Written as DNA, the CDR3 is TGCGCCAGCAGCTTGGAGCCCGGGACATCCACCGGGGAGCTGTTTTTT. This gives the protein CASSLEPGTSTGELFF.